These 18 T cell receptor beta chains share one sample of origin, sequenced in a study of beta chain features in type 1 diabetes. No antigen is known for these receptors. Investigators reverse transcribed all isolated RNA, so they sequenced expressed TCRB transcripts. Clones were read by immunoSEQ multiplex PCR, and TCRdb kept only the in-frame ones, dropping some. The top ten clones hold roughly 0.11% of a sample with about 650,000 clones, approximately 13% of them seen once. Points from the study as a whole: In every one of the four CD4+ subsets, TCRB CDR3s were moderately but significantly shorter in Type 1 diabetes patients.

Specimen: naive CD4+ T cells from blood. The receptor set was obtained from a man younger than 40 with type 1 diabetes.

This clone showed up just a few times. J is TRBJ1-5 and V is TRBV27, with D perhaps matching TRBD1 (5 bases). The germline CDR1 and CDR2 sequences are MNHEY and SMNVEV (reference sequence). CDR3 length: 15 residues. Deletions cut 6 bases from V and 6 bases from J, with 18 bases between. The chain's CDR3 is CASRQLGGARQPQHF. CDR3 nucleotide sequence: TGTGCCAGCAGGCAACTAGGAGGGGCGCGTCAGCCCCAGCATTTT.

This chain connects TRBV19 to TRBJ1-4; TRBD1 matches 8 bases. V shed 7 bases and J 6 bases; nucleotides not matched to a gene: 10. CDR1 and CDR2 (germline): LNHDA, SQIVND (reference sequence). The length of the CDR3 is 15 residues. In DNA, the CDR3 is TGTGCCAGTACTTTCGGGGGACAGGCAGATGAAAAACTGTTTTTT. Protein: CASTFGGQADEKLFF.

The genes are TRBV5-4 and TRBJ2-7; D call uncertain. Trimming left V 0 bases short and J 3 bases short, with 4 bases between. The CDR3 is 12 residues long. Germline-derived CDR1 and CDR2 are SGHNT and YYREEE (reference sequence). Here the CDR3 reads CASSLGGYEQYF. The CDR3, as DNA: TGTGCCAGCAGCTTGGGAGGCTACGAGCAGTACTTC.

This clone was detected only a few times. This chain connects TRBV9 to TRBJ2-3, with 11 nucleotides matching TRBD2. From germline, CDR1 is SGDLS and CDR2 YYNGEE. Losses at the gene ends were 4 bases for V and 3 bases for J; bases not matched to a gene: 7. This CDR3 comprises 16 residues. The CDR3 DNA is TGTGCCAGCAGCCAAACCGGACTAGCGGGTACAGATACGCAGTATTTT. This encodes CASSQTGLAGTDTQYF. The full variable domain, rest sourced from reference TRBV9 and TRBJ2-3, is DSGVTQTPKHLITATGQRVTLRCSPRSGDLSVYWYQQSLDQGLQFLIQYYNGEERAKGNILERFSAQQFPDLHSELNLSSLELGDSALYFCASSQTGLAGTDTQYFGPGTRLTVL.

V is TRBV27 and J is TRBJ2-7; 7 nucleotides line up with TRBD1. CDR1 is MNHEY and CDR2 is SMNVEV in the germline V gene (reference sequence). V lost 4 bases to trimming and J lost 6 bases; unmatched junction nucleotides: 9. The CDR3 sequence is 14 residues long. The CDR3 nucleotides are TGTGCCAGCAGTTCGATTGGGACAGCCTCCGAGCAGTACTTC. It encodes CASSSIGTASEQYF.

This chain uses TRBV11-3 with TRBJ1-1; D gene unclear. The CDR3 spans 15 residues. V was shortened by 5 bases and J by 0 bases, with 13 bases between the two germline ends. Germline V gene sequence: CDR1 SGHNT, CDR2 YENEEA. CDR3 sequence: CASSPGLIMNTEAFF. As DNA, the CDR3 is TGTGCCAGCAGCCCAGGACTGATCATGAACACTGAAGCTTTCTTT.

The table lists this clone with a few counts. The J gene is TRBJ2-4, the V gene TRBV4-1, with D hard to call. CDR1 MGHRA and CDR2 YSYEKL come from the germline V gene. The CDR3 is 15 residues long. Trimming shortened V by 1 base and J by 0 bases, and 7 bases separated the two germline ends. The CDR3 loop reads CASSQGPIAKNIQYF. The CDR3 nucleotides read TGCGCCAGCAGCCAAGGTCCCATAGCCAAAAACATTCAGTACTTC.

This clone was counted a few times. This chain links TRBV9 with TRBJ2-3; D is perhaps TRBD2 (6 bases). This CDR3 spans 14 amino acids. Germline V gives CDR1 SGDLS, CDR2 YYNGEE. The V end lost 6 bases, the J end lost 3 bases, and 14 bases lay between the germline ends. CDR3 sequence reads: CASKAGTGTDTQYF. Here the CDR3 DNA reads TGTGCCAGCAAGGCGGGGACGGGGACAGATACGCAGTATTTT.

For the CDR3, the DNA is TGTGCCAGCAGTTTAGCGTCCCGGACAGGGGATGAAAAACTGTTTTTT. It is translated as CASSLASRTGDEKLFF. The rearrangement joins TRBV28 to TRBJ1-4, with 9 bases that match TRBD1. J lost 6 bases, V lost 2 bases, and 7 bases had no gene match. This CDR3 is built from 16 residues. Germline CDR1 is MDHEN and CDR2 is SYDVKM.

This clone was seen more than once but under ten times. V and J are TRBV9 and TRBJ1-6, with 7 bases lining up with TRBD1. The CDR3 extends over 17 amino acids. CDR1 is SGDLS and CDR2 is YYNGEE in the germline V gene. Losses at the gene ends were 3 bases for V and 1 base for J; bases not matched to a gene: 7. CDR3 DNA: TGTGCCAGCAGCGCACAGGGGTGGTTATCCTATAATTCACCCCTCCACTTT. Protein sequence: CASSAQGWLSYNSPLHF.

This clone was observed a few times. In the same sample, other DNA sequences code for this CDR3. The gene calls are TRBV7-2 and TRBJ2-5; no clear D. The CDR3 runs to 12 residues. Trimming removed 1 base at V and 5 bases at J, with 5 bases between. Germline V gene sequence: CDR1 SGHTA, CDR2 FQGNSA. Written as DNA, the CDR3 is TGTGCCAGCAGCTTAGAGCGCGAGACCCAGTACTTC. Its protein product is CASSLERETQYF.

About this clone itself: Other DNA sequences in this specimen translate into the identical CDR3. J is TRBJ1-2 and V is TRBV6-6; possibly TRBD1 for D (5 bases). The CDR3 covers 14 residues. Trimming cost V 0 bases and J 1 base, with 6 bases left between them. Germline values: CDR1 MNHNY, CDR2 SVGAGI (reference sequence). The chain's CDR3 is CASSYSGGNYGYTF. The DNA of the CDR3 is TGTGCCAGCAGTTACTCCGGGGGTAACTATGGCTACACCTTC.

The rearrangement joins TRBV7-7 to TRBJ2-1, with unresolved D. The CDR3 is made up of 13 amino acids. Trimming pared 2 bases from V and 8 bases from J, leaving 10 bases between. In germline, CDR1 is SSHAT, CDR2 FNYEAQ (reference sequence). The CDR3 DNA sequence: TGTGCCAGCAGCTTACGAAGGGCGGATGAGCAGTTCTTC. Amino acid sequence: CASSLRRADEQFF.

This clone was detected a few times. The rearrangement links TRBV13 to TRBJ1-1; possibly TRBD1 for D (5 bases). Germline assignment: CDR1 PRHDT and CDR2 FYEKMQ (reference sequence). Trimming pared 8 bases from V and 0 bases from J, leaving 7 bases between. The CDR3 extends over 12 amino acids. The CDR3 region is CASLTVNTEAFF. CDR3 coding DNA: TGTGCCAGCTTGACAGTGAACACTGAAGCTTTCTTT.

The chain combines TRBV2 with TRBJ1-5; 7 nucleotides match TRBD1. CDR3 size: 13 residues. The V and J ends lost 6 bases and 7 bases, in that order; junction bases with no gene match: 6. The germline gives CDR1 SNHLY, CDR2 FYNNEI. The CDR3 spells CASRPDRDQPQHF. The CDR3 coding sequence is TGTGCCAGCAGACCCGACAGGGACCAGCCCCAGCATTTT.

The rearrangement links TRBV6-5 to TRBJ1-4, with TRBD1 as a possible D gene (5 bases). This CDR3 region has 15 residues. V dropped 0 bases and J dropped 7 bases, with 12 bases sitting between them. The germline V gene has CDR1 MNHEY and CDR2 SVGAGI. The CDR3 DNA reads TGTGCCAGCAGTTACTCGTGGGGGTTAGGTGAAAAACTGTTTTTT. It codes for CASSYSWGLGEKLFF.

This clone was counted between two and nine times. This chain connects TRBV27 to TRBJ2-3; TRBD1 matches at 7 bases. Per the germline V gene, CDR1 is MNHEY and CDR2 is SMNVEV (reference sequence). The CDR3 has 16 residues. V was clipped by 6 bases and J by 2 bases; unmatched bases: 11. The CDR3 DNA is TGTGCCAGCAGCCGATTACAGGGGCCGGTCACAGATACGCAGTATTTT. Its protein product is CASSRLQGPVTDTQYF.

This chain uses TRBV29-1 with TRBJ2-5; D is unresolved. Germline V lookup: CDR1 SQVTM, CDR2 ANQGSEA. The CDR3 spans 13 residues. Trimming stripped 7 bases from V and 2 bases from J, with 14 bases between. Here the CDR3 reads CSASLAWQETQYF. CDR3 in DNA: TGCAGCGCCTCACTGGCCTGGCAAGAGACCCAGTACTTC. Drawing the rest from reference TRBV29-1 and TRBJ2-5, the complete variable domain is SAVISQKPSRDICQRGTSLTIQCQVDSQVTMMFWYRQQPGQSLTLIATANQGSEATYESGFVIDKFPISRPNLTFSTLTVSNMSPEDSSIYLCSASLAWQETQYFGPGTRLLVL.